This TCR beta chain was profiled in a study of molecular identifiers for immune sequencing clone quantification. Germline V CDR1 and CDR2: SEHNR, FQNEAQ (reference sequence). This CDR3 comprises 17 residues. V was trimmed by 6 bases and J by 3 bases, leaving 20 bases between them. This clonotype came up many times. TCRdb reprocessed the PCR reads via MiXCR and lists one record per CDR3 protein. Of 550,000 to 750,000 distinct CDR3 sequences listed, approximately 20% are singletons. Input material: naive CD8+ T cells from blood, with Jurkat cell RNA spiked in. Subset indicated: FACS-sorted CD8+CD4-CCR7+CD45RA+ naive T cells. This chain links TRBV7-9 with TRBJ2-2; D is unclear. This receptor was identified in a human donor in good health. Some libraries in this study had Jurkat cell RNA spiked in. The DNA for the CDR3 is TGTGCCAGCAGAGGCGAAGGGTTTTCGCTCGACACCGGGGAGCTGTTTTTT. Translated: CASRGEGFSLDTGELFF.